The sequence of this TCR beta chain was determined in a study of cytomegalovirus exposure and HLA in healthy donors. Study results and caveats: A previous analysis found most TCR beta V segments productive roughly 87% or roughly 30% of the time.

About this clone: Its specificity is unknown.

Primers: 60 Vbeta forward and 13 Jbeta reverse. The assay was immunoSEQ multiplex PCR, and TCRdb's table has in-frame clones only and misses some. The repertoire holds 200,000 to 250,000 clones, with approximately 82% as singletons. Specimen: PBMCs. The clonotype originates from a male donor in good health and CMV-seronegative.

Written as DNA, the CDR3 is TGTGCCAGCAGCTTGCAGGGTACCGGGGCCAACGTCCTGACTTTC. Protein: CASSLQGTGANVLTF. The chain has TRBV7-6 and TRBJ2-6; perhaps TRBD1 as D (5 bases). V was shortened by 3 bases and J by 4 bases, with 10 bases between the two germline ends. The CDR3 contains 15 residues. CDR1 and CDR2 (germline): SGHVS, FNYEAQ.